Listed below are T cell receptor beta chains from one sample, sequenced in a study of molecular identifiers for immune sequencing clone quantification. Via MiXCR, TCRdb re-called the PCR reads, giving one row per CDR3 protein. The top ten hold roughly 0.7% of the sample, which has fewer than 350,000 distinct CDR3 sequences, roughly 24% seen once. The material sequenced was naive CD8+ T cells from blood, with Jurkat cell RNA spiked in. The receptors come from a human donor in good health. Some libraries in this study had Jurkat cell RNA spiked in. CDR3s include the opening cysteine and the closing phenylalanine or tryptophan. Fields, in order: D gene, J gene, CDR3 length, V gene, clone size, CDR3 protein, CDR3 DNA. A D gene is named only where the DNA matches it firmly. Only some rows state a clone size, as once, few, many or a class for expanded clones.

d_call: -; j_call: TRBJ2-1; cdr3_length: 15; v_call: TRBV6-5; clone_size: -; cdr3_aa: CASSPSLGSYNEQFF; cdr3_nt: TGTGCCAGCAGCCCTTCCCTGGGATCCTACAATGAGCAGTTCTTC
d_call: TRBD2; j_call: TRBJ2-3; cdr3_length: 16; v_call: TRBV27; clone_size: -; cdr3_aa: CASSLFPAGGSDTQYF; cdr3_nt: TGTGCCAGCAGTTTATTCCCAGCGGGAGGGTCAGATACGCAGTATTTT
d_call: -; j_call: TRBJ2-7; cdr3_length: 11; v_call: TRBV29-1; clone_size: many; cdr3_aa: CSALAEGEQYF; cdr3_nt: TGCAGCGCATTGGCCGAGGGGGAGCAGTACTTC
d_call: TRBD1; j_call: TRBJ1-4; cdr3_length: 15; v_call: TRBV6-6; clone_size: many; cdr3_aa: CASAPYGTGAEKLFF; cdr3_nt: TGTGCCAGCGCCCCATACGGGACAGGGGCCGAAAAACTGTTTTTT
d_call: TRBD1; j_call: TRBJ1-6; cdr3_length: 16; v_call: TRBV6-5; clone_size: many; cdr3_aa: CASSPIGDSVGSPLHF; cdr3_nt: TGTGCCAGCAGCCCGATTGGGGACAGCGTAGGTTCACCCCTCCACTTT
d_call: -; j_call: TRBJ2-7; cdr3_length: 12; v_call: TRBV20-1; clone_size: few; cdr3_aa: CSAKGQLYEKYF; cdr3_nt: TGCAGTGCTAAAGGACAGCTCTACGAGAAGTACTTC
d_call: -; j_call: TRBJ1-3; cdr3_length: 14; v_call: TRBV6-5; clone_size: many; cdr3_aa: CASSYSAGRNTIYF; cdr3_nt: TGTGCCAGCAGTTACTCAGCAGGTCGAAACACCATATATTTT
d_call: -; j_call: TRBJ2-3; cdr3_length: 16; v_call: TRBV12-3/TRBV12-4; clone_size: many; cdr3_aa: CASSLVGVTSTDTQYF; cdr3_nt: TGTGCCAGCAGCCTCGTGGGCGTCACAAGCACAGATACGCAGTATTTT
d_call: -; j_call: TRBJ2-2; cdr3_length: 17; v_call: TRBV7-8; clone_size: many; cdr3_aa: CASSLARQGGHAGELFF; cdr3_nt: TGTGCCAGCAGCTTAGCGCGCCAGGGGGGTCATGCCGGGGAGCTGTTTTTT
d_call: -; j_call: TRBJ2-7; cdr3_length: 18; v_call: TRBV7-9; clone_size: -; cdr3_aa: CASSLRDSREGRSYEQYF; cdr3_nt: TGTGCCAGCAGCTTGAGGGACAGCCGGGAGGGCCGTTCCTACGAGCAGTACTTC
d_call: TRBD1; j_call: TRBJ1-4; cdr3_length: 15; v_call: TRBV7-9; clone_size: -; cdr3_aa: CASSLSRQGGEKLFF; cdr3_nt: TGTGCCAGCAGCTTAAGTCGACAGGGCGGTGAAAAACTGTTTTTT
d_call: TRBD1; j_call: TRBJ1-6; cdr3_length: 17; v_call: TRBV14; clone_size: few; cdr3_aa: CASSQDDRAYSNSPLHF; cdr3_nt: TGTGCCAGCAGCCAAGACGACAGGGCTTACTCAAATTCACCCCTCCACTTT
d_call: -; j_call: TRBJ2-7; cdr3_length: 13; v_call: TRBV14; clone_size: many; cdr3_aa: CASSHGGAYEQYF; cdr3_nt: TGTGCCAGCAGCCACGGCGGAGCCTACGAGCAGTACTTC
d_call: -; j_call: TRBJ2-7; cdr3_length: 12; v_call: TRBV10-3; clone_size: -; cdr3_aa: CAIASTATEQYF; cdr3_nt: TGTGCCATCGCCTCCACTGCCACCGAGCAGTACTTC
d_call: -; j_call: TRBJ2-3; cdr3_length: 17; v_call: TRBV18; clone_size: few; cdr3_aa: CASSPSGRTRGTDTQYF; cdr3_nt: TGTGCCAGCTCACCGTCAGGGAGGACGAGAGGCACAGATACGCAGTATTTT